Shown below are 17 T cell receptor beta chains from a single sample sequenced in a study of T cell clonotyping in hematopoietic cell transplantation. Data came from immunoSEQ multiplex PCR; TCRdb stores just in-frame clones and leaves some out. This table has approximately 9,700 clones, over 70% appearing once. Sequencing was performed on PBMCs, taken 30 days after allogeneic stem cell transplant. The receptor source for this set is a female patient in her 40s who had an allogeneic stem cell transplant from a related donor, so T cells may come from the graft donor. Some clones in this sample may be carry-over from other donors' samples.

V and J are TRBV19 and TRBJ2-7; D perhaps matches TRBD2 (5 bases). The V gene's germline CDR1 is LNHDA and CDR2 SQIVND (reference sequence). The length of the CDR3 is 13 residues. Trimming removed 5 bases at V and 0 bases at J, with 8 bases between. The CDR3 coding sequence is TGTGCCAGTAGTGAGCGGAGCTCCTACGAGCAGTACTTC. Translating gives CASSERSSYEQYF. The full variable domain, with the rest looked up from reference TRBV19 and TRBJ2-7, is DGGITQSPKYLFRKEGQNVTLSCEQNLNHDAMYWYRQDPGQGLRLIYYSQIVNDFQKGDIAEGYSVSREKKESFPLTVTSAQKNPTAFYLCASSERSSYEQYFGPGTRLTVT.

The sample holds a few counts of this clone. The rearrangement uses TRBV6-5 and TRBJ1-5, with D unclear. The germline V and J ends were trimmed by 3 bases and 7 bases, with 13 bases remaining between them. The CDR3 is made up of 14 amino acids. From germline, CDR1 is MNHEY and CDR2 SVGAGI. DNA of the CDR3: TGTGCCAGCAGTTATAGTGGGGTCGGGCAGCCCCAGCATTTT. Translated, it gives CASSYSGVGQPQHF.

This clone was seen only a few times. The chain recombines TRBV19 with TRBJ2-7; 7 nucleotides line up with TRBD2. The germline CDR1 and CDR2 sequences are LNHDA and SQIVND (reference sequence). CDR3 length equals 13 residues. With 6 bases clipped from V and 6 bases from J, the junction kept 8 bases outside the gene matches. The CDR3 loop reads CASSRDYPPEQYF. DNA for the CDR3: TGTGCCAGTAGCCGGGACTACCCTCCCGAGCAGTACTTC.

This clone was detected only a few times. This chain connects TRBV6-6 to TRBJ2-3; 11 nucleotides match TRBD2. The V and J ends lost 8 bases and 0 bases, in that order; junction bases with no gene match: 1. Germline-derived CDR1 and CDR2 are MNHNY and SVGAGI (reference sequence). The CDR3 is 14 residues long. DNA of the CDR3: TGTGCCAGCGGGACTAGCGGTAGCACAGATACGCAGTATTTT. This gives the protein CASGTSGSTDTQYF.

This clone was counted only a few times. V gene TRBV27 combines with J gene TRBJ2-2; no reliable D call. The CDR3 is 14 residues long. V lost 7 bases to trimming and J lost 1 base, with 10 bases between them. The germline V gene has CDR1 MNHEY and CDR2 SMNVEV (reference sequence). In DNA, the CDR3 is TGTGCCAGCAAAGTGTTATTGAACACCGGGGAGCTGTTTTTT. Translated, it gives CASKVLLNTGELFF.

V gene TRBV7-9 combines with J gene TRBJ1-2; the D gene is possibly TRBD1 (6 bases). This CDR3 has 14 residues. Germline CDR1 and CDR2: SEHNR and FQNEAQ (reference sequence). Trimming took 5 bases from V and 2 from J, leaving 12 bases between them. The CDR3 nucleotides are TGTGCCAGCAGCCTGGGAGGGGGGAACTATGGCTACACCTTC. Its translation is CASSLGGGNYGYTF.

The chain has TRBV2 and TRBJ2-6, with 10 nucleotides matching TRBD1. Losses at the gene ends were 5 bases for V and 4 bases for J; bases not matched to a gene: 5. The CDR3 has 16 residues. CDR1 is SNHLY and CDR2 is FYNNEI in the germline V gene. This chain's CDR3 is CASSLTGGRGANVLTF. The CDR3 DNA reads TGTGCCAGCAGTCTGACAGGGGGCAGGGGGGCCAACGTCCTGACTTTC.

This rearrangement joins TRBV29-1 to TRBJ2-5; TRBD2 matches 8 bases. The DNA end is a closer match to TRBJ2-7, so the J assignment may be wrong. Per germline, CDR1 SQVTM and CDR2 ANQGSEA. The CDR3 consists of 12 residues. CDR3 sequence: CSATSATYEQYF. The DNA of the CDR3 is TGCAGCGCGACTAGCGCTACCTACGAGCAGTACTTC.

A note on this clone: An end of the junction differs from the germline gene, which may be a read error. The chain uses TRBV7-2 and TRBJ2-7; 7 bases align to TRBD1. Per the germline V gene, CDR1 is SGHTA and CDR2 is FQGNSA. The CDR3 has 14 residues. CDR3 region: CASSLGGQRYEQYF. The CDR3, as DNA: TGTGCCAGCAGTTTAGGGGGCCAGCGGTACGAGCAGTACTTC.

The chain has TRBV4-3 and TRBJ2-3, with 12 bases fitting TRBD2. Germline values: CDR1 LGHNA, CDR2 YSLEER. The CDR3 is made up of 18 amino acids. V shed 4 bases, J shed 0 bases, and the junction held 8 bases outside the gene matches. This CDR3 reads CASSLYRTSGTSTDTQYF. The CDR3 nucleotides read TGCGCCAGCAGCCTGTATCGGACTAGCGGGACTAGCACAGATACGCAGTATTTT.

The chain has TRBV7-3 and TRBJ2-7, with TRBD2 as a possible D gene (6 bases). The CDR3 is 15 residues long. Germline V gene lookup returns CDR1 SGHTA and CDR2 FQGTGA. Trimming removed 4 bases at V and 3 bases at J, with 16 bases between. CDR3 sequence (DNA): TGTGCCAGCAGCTATGGGCCGGGAGAATACTACGAGCAGTACTTC. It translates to CASSYGPGEYYEQYF.

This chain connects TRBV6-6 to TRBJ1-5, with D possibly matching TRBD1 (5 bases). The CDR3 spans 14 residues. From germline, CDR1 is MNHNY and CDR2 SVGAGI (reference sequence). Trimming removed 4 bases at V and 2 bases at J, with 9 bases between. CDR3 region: CASSWETGNQPQHF. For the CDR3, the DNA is TGTGCCAGCAGTTGGGAGACAGGCAATCAGCCCCAGCATTTT.

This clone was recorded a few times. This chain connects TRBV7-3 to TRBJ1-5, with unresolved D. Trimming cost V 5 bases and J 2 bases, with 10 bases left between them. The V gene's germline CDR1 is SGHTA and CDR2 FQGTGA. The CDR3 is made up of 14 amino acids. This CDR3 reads CASSPLVGNQPQHF. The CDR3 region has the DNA TGTGCCAGCAGCCCCCTAGTCGGCAATCAGCCCCAGCATTTT.

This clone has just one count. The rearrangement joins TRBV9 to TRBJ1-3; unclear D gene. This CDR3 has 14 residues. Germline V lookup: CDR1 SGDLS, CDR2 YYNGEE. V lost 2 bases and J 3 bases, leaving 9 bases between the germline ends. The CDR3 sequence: CASSVEGGGNTIYF. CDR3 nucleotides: TGTGCCAGCAGCGTGGAGGGAGGTGGAAACACCATATATTTT.

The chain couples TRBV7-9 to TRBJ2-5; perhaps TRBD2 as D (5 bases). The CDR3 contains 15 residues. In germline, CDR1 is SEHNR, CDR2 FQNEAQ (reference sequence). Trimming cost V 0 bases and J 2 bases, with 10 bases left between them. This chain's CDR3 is CASSLAGSRQETQYF. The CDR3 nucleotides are TGTGCCAGCAGCTTAGCAGGGAGTAGGCAAGAGACCCAGTACTTC.

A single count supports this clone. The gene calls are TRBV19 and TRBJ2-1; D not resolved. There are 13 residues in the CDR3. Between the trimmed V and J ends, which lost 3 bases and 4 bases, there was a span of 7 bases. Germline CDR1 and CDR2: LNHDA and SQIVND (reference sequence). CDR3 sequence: CASSMASYNEQFF. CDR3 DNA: TGTGCCAGTAGTATGGCTAGTTACAATGAGCAGTTCTTC.

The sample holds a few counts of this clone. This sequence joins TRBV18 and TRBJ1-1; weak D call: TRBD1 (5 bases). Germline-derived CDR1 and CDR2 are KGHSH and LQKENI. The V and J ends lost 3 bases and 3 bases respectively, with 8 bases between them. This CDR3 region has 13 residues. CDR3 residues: CASSPEQDTEAFF. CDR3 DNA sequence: TGTGCCAGCTCACCTGAACAGGACACTGAAGCTTTCTTT.